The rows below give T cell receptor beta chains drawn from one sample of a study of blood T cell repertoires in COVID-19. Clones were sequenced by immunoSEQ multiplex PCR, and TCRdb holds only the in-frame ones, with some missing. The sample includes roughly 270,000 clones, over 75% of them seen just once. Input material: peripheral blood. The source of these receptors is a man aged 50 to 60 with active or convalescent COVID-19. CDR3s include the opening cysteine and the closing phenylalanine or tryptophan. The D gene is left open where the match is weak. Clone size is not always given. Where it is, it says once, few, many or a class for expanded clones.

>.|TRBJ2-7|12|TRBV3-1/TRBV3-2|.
TGTGCCAGCAGCCAAGTCCGGGACGAGCAGTACTTC
CASSQVRDEQYF
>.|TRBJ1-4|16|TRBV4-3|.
TGCGCCAGCAGCCCAACAACCCCAGGACTTAATGAAAAACTGTTTTTT
CASSPTTPGLNEKLFF
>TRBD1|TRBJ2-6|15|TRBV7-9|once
TGTGCCGGACAGGACTCGAACTCTGGGGCCAACGTCCTGACTTTC
CAGQDSNSGANVLTF
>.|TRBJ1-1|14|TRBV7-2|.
TGTGCCAGCAGCTTAGCACAGGTGAACACTGAAGCTTTCTTT
CASSLAQVNTEAFF
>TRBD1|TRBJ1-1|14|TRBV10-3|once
TGTGCCATCAGACTCGACAGGGCCAACACTGAAGCTTTCTTT
CAIRLDRANTEAFF
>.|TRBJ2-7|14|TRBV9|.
TGTGCCAGCAGCGTAGACTTAAATCCCTACGAGCAGTACTTC
CASSVDLNPYEQYF
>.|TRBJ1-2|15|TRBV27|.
TGTGCCAGCAGTTTATTGGGACAAAATAACTATGGCTACACCTTC
CASSLLGQNNYGYTF
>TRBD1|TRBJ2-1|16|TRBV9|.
TGTGCCAGCAGCCACTCCCGACAGGGCCCGGTGAATGAGCAGTTCTTC
CASSHSRQGPVNEQFF
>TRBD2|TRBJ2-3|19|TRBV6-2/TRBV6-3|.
TGTGCCAGCAGTTACTCGGGACTAGCGGGAGGGTATAGCACAGATACGCAGTATTTT
CASSYSGLAGGYSTDTQYF
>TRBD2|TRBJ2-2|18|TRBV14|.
TGTGCCAGCAGCCTGCTTCGGGGCGGGAGGTATAGCACCGGGGAGCTGTTTTTT
CASSLLRGGRYSTGELFF
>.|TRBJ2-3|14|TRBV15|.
TGTGCCACCAGCAGAGAGCCCACGGGAACTACGCAGTATTTT
CATSREPTGTTQYF
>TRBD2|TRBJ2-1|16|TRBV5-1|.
TGCGCCAGCAGCTTGGCCTCTAGCGGGAGTATTCGGGGGCAGTTCTTC
CASSLASSGSIRGQFF
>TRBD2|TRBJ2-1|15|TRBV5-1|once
TGCGCCAGCAGCCGTGGGACTAGCGGGAACAATGAGCAGTTCTTC
CASSRGTSGNNEQFF
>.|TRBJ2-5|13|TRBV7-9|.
TGTGCCAGCAGCTTTACCAGGGGAGAGACCCAGTACTTC
CASSFTRGETQYF
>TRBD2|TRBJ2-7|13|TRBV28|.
TGTGCCAGCAGTGATAGCGGGAGCTACGAGCAGTACTTC
CASSDSGSYEQYF
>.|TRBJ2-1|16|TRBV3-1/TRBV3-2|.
TGTGCCAGCAGCCAAGGACCTCCGGGGGTAGGCAATGAGCAGTTCTTC
CASSQGPPGVGNEQFF
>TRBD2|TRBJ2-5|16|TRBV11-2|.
TGTGCCAGCAGCTTCTCGACTAGCGGGAGTTGGGAGACCCAGTACTTC
CASSFSTSGSWETQYF
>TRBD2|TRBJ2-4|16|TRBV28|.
TGTGCCAGCAGTACCCGACTAGCGGAGGGAGGTCACATTCAGTACTTC
CASSTRLAEGGHIQYF
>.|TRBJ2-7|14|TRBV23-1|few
TGCGCCAGCAGTCAATCGGTCAGGGTCCACGAGCAGTACTTC
CASSQSVRVHEQYF
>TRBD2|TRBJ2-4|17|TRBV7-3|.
TGTGCCAGGGAGGGGACTAGCGACCGTTTAGCCAAAAACATTCAGTACTTC
CAREGTSDRLAKNIQYF
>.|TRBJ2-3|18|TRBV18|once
TGTGCCAGCTCACTGGATCTGTTTGTTAGAGGAGGGACAGATACGCAGTATTTT
CASSLDLFVRGGTDTQYF
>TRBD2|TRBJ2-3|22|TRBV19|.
TGTGCCAGTAGTGCACATATGGGATGGACTAGACCTACTAGCTCTAGCACAGATACGCAGTATTTT
CASSAHMGWTRPTSSSTDTQYF
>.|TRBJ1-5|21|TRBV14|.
TGTGCCAGCAGCCAAGCAAAAGGAGCCGGACACTCAACTGTTAGCAATCAGCCCCAGCATTTT
CASSQAKGAGHSTVSNQPQHF
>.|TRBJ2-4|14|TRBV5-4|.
TGTGCCAGCAGCTTGGAAGCTGCGGGAAACATTCAGTACTTC
CASSLEAAGNIQYF